Below, 7 T cell receptor beta chains from the same sample are listed, as sequenced in a study of blood T cell repertoires in COVID-19. Clones were sequenced by immunoSEQ multiplex PCR, and TCRdb holds only the in-frame ones, with some missing. The sample lists just over 95,000 clones, approximately 82% occurring once. The sample was peripheral blood. Source of these receptors: a man between 60 and 70 years old with acute or convalescent COVID-19.

This clone has a handful of counts. V is TRBV5-6 and J is TRBJ2-7; D remains unclear. V was pared by 0 bases and J by 2 bases, with 12 bases between. Germline values: CDR1 SGHDT, CDR2 YYEEEE. This CDR3 is built from 15 residues. CDR3 sequence reads: CASSLGRVGPYEQYF. The CDR3 DNA sequence: TGTGCCAGCAGCTTGGGACGGGTGGGTCCCTACGAGCAGTACTTC.

CDR3 loop: CATQGLAGGYTF. The CDR3 nucleotides read TGTGCCACCCAGGGGCTAGCGGGGGGCTACACCTTC. The gene calls are TRBV27 and TRBJ1-2, with D perhaps matching TRBD1 (6 bases). This CDR3 is built from 12 residues. Germline CDR1 reads MNHEY; CDR2 reads SMNVEV (reference sequence). V lost 10 bases and J lost 8, with 17 bases in between.

This chain links TRBV6-5 with TRBJ2-5, with 9 bases aligning to TRBD2. Losses at the gene ends were 6 bases for V and 10 bases for J; bases not matched to a gene: 3. The germline gives CDR1 MNHEY, CDR2 SVGAGI. CDR3 size: 11 residues. The CDR3 nucleotides are TGTGCCAGCAGCCTAGCGGGGAGCCAGTACTTC. This gives the protein CASSLAGSQYF.

CDR3 in amino acids: CASSLVDRNYNEQFF. The CDR3 DNA reads as TGTGCCAGCAGCTTAGTGGACAGGAACTACAATGAGCAGTTCTTC. The chain links TRBV7-3 to TRBJ2-1, with 7 bases lining up with TRBD1. Looked up from germline, CDR1 is SGHTA and CDR2 is FQGTGA. V gave up 2 bases and J gave up 3 bases; unmatched junction bases: 4. This CDR3 region has 15 residues.

This sequence joins TRBV19 and TRBJ2-2; D might be TRBD2 (5 bases). This CDR3 is built from 15 residues. V lost 2 bases and J 0 bases, leaving 7 bases between the germline ends. CDR1 LNHDA and CDR2 SQIVND come from the germline V gene (reference sequence). The CDR3: CASSISGANTGELFF. DNA for the CDR3: TGTGCCAGTAGTATAAGCGGAGCGAACACCGGGGAGCTGTTTTTT. The full variable domain, in which reference TRBV19 and TRBJ2-2 provide the parts outside the CDR3, is DGGITQSPKYLFRKEGQNVTLSCEQNLNHDAMYWYRQDPGQGLRLIYYSQIVNDFQKGDIAEGYSVSREKKESFPLTVTSAQKNPTAFYLCASSISGANTGELFFGEGSRLTVL.

The chain carries TRBV6-6 and TRBJ2-2, with 15 bases fitting TRBD2. The CDR3 has 21 residues. Germline trimming cut 5 bases from V and 7 bases from J; bases unmatched to any gene: 20. The germline gives CDR1 MNHNY, CDR2 SVGAGI (reference sequence). The CDR3 DNA follows: TGTGCCAGCAGTCCGAATACATGGACTAGCGGGGGGGCCGGATGGATCGGGGAGCTGTTTTTT. This gives the protein CASSPNTWTSGGAGWIGELFF.

The chain uses TRBV7-4 and TRBJ2-7; no definite D call. V lost 2 bases and J lost 0, with 17 bases in between. This CDR3 has 17 residues. Germline V CDR1 and CDR2: SGHVT, SQSDAQ. The CDR3 spells CASSLRVECVSSYEQYF. The CDR3 bases are TGTGCCAGCAGCTTACGAGTCGAATGTGTGAGCTCCTACGAGCAGTACTTC.